A selection of T cell receptor beta chains follows, all from one sample in a study of beta chain features in type 1 diabetes. Generated by immunoSEQ multiplex PCR, the TCRdb table keeps only in-frame clones and is missing some. The profile shows around 310,000 clones, 9.5% to 12% of them singletons. The specimen sequenced was naive CD4+ T cells from blood. These receptors all come from a woman aged 25 to 39 in good health. Each CDR3 is given with its conserved first and last residue. Each record gives: V gene, clone size, CDR3 protein. Clone size appears in some rows only: once, few, many, or a class for an expanded clone.

TRBV28 few CASITSGRAGEQYF
TRBV7-2 . CASSLVNRAEQYF
TRBV9 few CASSFRGLDTQYF
TRBV4-2 few CASSPAGSVDEQFF
TRBV5-4 few CASSGTRDRGRDTQYF
TRBV30 few CAWTNGALGEETQYF
TRBV1 . CTSSQDLAEGNQETQYF
TRBV4-3 . CASSPGLGFWYF
TRBV5-6 few CASSLVAGGLAEQETQYF
TRBV5-4 . CASSPGGSGRMETQYF
TRBV21-1 few CASSNFGGSWAEQYF
TRBV6-5 few CASSFGSSGANVLTF
TRBV28 . CASTPAGVGPGANVLTF
TRBV7-2 . CASSLAPSMADTQYF
TRBV27 few CASRPGGTSTQQYF
TRBV29-1 few CSVEGDRATHEQYF
TRBV18 . CASSPRDGRPYNEQFF
TRBV19 . CASSIPGRKLNEQFF